These T cell receptor beta chains were read from a single sample in a study of siplizumab effects on memory and regulatory T cells. The method was immunoSEQ multiplex PCR; TCRdb's version includes in-frame clones alone and lacks a portion of them. The sample has 95,000 to 100,000 clones; around nine tenths are singletons. Sequencing was carried out using non-Treg CD4+ T cells sorted from blood. These TCRs come from a human donor in good health. Both conserved end residues are part of each CDR3. A D gene is named only where the DNA matches it firmly. Clone size, where shown, is once, few, many, or a class for clones that have expanded.

D,V,J,size,DNA,CDR3
-,TRBV28,TRBJ2-3,-,TGTGCCAGCAGTGAAGGGGGAACTGTTTCTAGCACAGATACGCAGTATTTT,CASSEGGTVSSTDTQYF
TRBD1,TRBV5-1,TRBJ1-2,-,TGCGCCAGCAGACGGACAGGGGAAGGCGAGAACACCTTC,CASRRTGEGENTF
-,TRBV7-9,TRBJ2-3,-,TGTGCCAGCAGCTTATTATTAGATGCTACGCAGTATTTT,CASSLLLDATQYF
-,TRBV5-1,TRBJ2-3,-,TGCGCCAGCAGCATAGGGAGCAACACAGATACGCAGTATTTT,CASSIGSNTDTQYF
-,TRBV7-3,TRBJ2-1,-,TGTGCCAGCAGCTTGGGCCGGCAACACAATGAGCAGTTCTTC,CASSLGRQHNEQFF
TRBD1,TRBV29-1,TRBJ1-1,-,TGCAGCATCGAAACCCAGGGGGGCACTGAAGCTTTCTTT,CSIETQGGTEAFF
TRBD1,TRBV28,TRBJ2-2,-,TGTGCCAGCAGTCTAGGGGGCTCGGGCACCGGGGAGCTGTTTTTT,CASSLGGSGTGELFF
-,TRBV5-6,TRBJ2-7,once,TGTGCCAGCAGGCGCGGCAGGTTCTACGAGCAGTACTTC,CASRRGRFYEQYF
-,TRBV19,TRBJ1-4,-,TGTGCCAGTAGTGCATCCGGTAGGACGGCAATGGGGGAAAAACTGTTTTTT,CASSASGRTAMGEKLFF
-,TRBV7-8,TRBJ2-7,-,TGTGCCAGCAGCTTAGAGAGGGGAGGGGGCTACGAGCAGTACTTC,CASSLERGGGYEQYF
-,TRBV10-3,TRBJ2-3,-,TGTGCCATCAGTGAGGGCCGGTTAGCAGATACGCAGTATTTT,CAISEGRLADTQYF
-,TRBV29-1,TRBJ2-7,-,TGCAGCGTTGAACCCCGTGAGGGTCGAGAGCAGTACTTC,CSVEPREGREQYF
TRBD1,TRBV29-1,TRBJ2-5,-,TGCAGCGTTGCGAGGGGGCAGGGCAAGGTGACCCAGTACTTC,CSVARGQGKVTQYF
-,TRBV21-1,TRBJ2-5,-,TGTGCCATCGACGAGAGGGGAGGGGGCCAGTACTTC,CAIDERGGGQYF
-,TRBV30,TRBJ2-7,-,TGTGCCTGGGGTGGAGGGTCTGGGCAGTACTTC,CAWGGGSGQYF
-,TRBV5-5,TRBJ1-2,-,TGTGCCAGCAGCTTAGGGACCGAATATGGCTACACCTTC,CASSLGTEYGYTF
-,TRBV27,TRBJ2-1,-,TGTGCCAGCAGTTTCGAGGGCAGAACCTACAATGAGCAGTTCTTC,CASSFEGRTYNEQFF
TRBD2,TRBV4-1,TRBJ2-1,-,TGCGCCAGCAGCCAAGGGGCCCAAACCGGGACTAGACACAATGAGCAGTTCTTC,CASSQGAQTGTRHNEQFF
TRBD1,TRBV18,TRBJ1-2,-,TGTGCCAGCTCACCACAGGGGGCGTACTATGGCTACACCTTC,CASSPQGAYYGYTF
-,TRBV18,TRBJ1-1,few,TGTGCCAGCTCTACTGACAGATTCATGAACACTGAAGCTTTCTTT,CASSTDRFMNTEAFF
-,TRBV6-5,TRBJ2-5,-,TGTGCCAGCAGTTCAGTATGGGAGACCCAGTACTTC,CASSSVWETQYF
TRBD2,TRBV6-1,TRBJ2-1,-,TGTGCCAGCACGCGGGAGACCTACAATGAGCAGTTCTTC,CASTRETYNEQFF
-,TRBV19,TRBJ1-5,-,TGTGCCAGTAGTACGCGGACGCTTCAGCCCCAGCATTTT,CASSTRTLQPQHF
TRBD1,TRBV7-6,TRBJ2-1,-,TGTGCCAGCAGCTCACAGCCTACAGGGGGTTCCTCCTACAATGAGCAGTTCTTC,CASSSQPTGGSSYNEQFF
-,TRBV18,TRBJ1-1,-,TGTGCCAGCTCACCCTCCACCGCCCTGGACACTGAAGCTTTCTTT,CASSPSTALDTEAFF
TRBD1,TRBV30,TRBJ1-2,once,TGTGCCTGGAGTAAAGGGAATGGACAGGGCAATGGCTACACCTTC,CAWSKGNGQGNGYTF
-,TRBV7-2,TRBJ2-2,-,TGTGCCAGCAGCTTAGCTAAAACCACGGCGAACACCGGGGAGCTGTTTTTT,CASSLAKTTANTGELFF
-,TRBV11-3,TRBJ1-4,-,TGTGCCAGCAGCCTCCGTCGGGGGAGTAATGAAAAACTGTTTTTT,CASSLRRGSNEKLFF
TRBD2,TRBV19,TRBJ2-6,-,TGTGCCAGTAGTAGGATTAGGACTAGCGCCGTCTCTGGGGCCAACGTCCTGACTTTC,CASSRIRTSAVSGANVLTF
TRBD1,TRBV10-3,TRBJ2-1,-,TGTGCCATCAGGGACAGGGTGGACAATGAGCAGTTCTTC,CAIRDRVDNEQFF
-,TRBV19,TRBJ2-3,-,TGTGCCAGTAGGAACAGGGATACAGATACGCAGTATTTT,CASRNRDTDTQYF
-,TRBV9,TRBJ2-3,-,TGTGCCAGCAGCGCCCAAACCGGGCCCTTCACAGATACGCAGTATTTT,CASSAQTGPFTDTQYF
TRBD1,TRBV5-8,TRBJ2-7,once,TGTGCCAGCAGCCTCGGGGACAGCAAAACCTACGAGCAGTACTTC,CASSLGDSKTYEQYF
-,TRBV19,TRBJ2-4,-,TGTGCCAGTACCAAAACCGGGGATTCTCCCAAAAACATTCAGTACTTC,CASTKTGDSPKNIQYF
-,TRBV7-2,TRBJ1-3,-,TGTGCCAGCAGCTTGGGCGGAGTCTTCTCTGGAAACACCATATATTTT,CASSLGGVFSGNTIYF
-,TRBV10-3,TRBJ2-3,-,TGTGCCATCAGCAAGACTGGGGAAGATACGCAGTATTTT,CAISKTGEDTQYF
-,TRBV21-1,TRBJ2-5,-,TGTGCCAGCCCTTTCCAAGAGACCCAGTACTTC,CASPFQETQYF
TRBD1,TRBV13,TRBJ2-7,-,TGTGCCAGCAGCCCGCAGGGGGCGACCTACGAGCAGTACTTC,CASSPQGATYEQYF
TRBD1,TRBV28,TRBJ1-3,-,TGTGCCAGCAGCCAATGGGACAGGGGGCGGAGGGCTGGAAACACCATATATTTT,CASSQWDRGRRAGNTIYF
TRBD1,TRBV11-2,TRBJ1-2,-,TGTGCCAGCAGCTTAACCGGGACAGGGAGTCGTGGCTACACCTTC,CASSLTGTGSRGYTF
TRBD2,TRBV30,TRBJ2-1,-,TGTGCCTGGAGTAGGGGACTAGCGGGAGGAGGAGATGAGCAGTTCTTC,CAWSRGLAGGGDEQFF